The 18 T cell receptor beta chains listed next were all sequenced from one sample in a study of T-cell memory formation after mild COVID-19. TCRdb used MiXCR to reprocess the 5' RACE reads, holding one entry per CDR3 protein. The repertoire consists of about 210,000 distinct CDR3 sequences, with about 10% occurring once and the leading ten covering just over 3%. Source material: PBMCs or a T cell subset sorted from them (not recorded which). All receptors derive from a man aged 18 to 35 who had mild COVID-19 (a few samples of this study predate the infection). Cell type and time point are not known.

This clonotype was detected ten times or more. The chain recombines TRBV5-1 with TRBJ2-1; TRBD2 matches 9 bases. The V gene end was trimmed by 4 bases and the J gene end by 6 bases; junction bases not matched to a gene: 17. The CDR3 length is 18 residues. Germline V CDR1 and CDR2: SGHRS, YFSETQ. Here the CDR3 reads CASSAVVAGGPIGNEQFF. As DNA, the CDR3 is TGCGCCAGCAGCGCCGTTGTTGCGGGGGGGCCGATTGGCAATGAGCAGTTCTTC. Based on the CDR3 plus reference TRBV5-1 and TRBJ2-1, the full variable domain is KAGVTQTPRYLIKTRGQQVTLSCSPISGHRSVSWYQQTPGQGLQFLFEYFSETQRNKGNFPGRFSGRQFSNSRSEMNVSTLELGDSALYLCASSAVVAGGPIGNEQFFGPGTRLTVL.

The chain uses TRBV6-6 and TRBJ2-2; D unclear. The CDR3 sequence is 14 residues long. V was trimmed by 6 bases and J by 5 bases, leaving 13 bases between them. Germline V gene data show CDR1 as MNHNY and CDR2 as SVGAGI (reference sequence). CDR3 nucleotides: TGTGCCAGCAGATCCCATGTCGGGACCGGGGAGCTGTTTTTT. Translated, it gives CASRSHVGTGELFF.

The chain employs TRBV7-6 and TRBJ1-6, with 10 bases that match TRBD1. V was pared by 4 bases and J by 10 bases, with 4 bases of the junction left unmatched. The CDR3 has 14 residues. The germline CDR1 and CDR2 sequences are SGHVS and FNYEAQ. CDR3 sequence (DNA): TGTGCCAGCAGCTCCGGGACAGGGGAATCACCCCTCCACTTT. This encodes CASSSGTGESPLHF.

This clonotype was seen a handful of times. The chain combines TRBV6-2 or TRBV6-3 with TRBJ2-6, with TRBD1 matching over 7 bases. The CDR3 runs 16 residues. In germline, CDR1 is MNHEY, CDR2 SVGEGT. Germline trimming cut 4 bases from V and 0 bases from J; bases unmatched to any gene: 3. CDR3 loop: CASSSTGDSGANVLTF. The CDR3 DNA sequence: TGTGCCAGCAGTTCAACAGGGGACTCTGGGGCCAACGTCCTGACTTTC.

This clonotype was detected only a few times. DNA of the CDR3: TGTGCCACCAGTGATTTTGGCACATCAAACACCGGGGAGCTGTTTTTT. Residues: CATSDFGTSNTGELFF. J is TRBJ2-2 and V is TRBV24-1; no clear D. Trimming took off 1 base at V and 2 bases at J, with 10 bases between the two ends. The CDR3 is 16 amino acids. The germline V gene has CDR1 KGHDR and CDR2 SFDVKD.

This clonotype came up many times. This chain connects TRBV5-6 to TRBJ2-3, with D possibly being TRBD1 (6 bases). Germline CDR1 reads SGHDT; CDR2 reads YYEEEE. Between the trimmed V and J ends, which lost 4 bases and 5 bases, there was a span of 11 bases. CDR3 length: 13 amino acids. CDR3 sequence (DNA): TGTGCCAGCAGCGACACAGGGAGAGATACGCAGTATTTT. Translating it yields CASSDTGRDTQYF.

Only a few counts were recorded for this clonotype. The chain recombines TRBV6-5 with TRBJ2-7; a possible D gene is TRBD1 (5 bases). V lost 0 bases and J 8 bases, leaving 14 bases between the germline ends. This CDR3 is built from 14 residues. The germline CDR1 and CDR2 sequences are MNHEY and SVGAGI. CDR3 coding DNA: TGTGCCAGCAGTTACTCGACAGCGCATATCAAGCAGTACTTC. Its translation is CASSYSTAHIKQYF.

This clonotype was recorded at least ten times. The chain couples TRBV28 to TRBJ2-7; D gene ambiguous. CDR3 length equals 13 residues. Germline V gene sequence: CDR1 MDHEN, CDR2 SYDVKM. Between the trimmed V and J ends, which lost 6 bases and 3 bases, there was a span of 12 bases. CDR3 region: CASSSVNRYEQYV. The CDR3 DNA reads TGTGCCAGCAGCTCGGTCAACCGCTACGAGCAGTACGTC.

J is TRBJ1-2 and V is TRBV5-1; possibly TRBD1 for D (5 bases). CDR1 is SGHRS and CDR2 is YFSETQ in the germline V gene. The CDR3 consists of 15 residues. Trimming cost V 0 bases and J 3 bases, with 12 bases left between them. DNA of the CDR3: TGCGCCAGCAGCTTGGCGACAGATCCCTACTATGGCTACACCTTC. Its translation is CASSLATDPYYGYTF.

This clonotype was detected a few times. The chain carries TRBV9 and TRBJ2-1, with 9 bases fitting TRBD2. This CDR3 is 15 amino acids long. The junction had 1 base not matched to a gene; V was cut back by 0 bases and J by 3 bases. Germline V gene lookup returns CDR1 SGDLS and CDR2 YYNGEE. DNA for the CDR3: TGTGCCAGCAGCGTAGTTAGCGGGGGCTACAATGAGCAGTTCTTC. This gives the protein CASSVVSGGYNEQFF. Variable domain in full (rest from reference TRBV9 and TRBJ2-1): DSGVTQTPKHLITATGQRVTLRCSPRSGDLSVYWYQQSLDQGLQFLIQYYNGEERAKGNILERFSAQQFPDLHSELNLSSLELGDSALYFCASSVVSGGYNEQFFGPGTRLTVL.

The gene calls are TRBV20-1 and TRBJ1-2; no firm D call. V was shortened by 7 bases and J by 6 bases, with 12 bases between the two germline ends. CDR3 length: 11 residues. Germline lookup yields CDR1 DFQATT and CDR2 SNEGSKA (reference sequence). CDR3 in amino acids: CSGADPNGYTF. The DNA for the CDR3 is TGCAGTGGGGCAGACCCCAATGGCTACACCTTC.

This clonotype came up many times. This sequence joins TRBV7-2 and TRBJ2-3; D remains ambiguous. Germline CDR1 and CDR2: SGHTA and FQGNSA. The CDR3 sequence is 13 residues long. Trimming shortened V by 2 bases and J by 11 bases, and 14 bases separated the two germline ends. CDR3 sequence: CASSLIDGSEQYF. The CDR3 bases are TGTGCCAGCAGCTTAATCGACGGGTCTGAGCAGTATTTT.

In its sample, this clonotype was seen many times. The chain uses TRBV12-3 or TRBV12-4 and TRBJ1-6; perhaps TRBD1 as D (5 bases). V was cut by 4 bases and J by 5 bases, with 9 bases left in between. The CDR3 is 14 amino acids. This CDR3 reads CASSYQGNNSPLHF. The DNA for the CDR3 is TGTGCCAGCAGTTACCAGGGCAATAATTCACCCCTCCACTTT.

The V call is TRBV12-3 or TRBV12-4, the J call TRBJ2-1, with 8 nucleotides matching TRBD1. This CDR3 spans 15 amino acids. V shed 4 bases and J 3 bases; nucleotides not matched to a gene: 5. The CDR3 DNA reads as TGTGCCAGCAGTTGGAACAGGGGGAGCTACAATGAGCAGTTCTTC. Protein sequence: CASSWNRGSYNEQFF.

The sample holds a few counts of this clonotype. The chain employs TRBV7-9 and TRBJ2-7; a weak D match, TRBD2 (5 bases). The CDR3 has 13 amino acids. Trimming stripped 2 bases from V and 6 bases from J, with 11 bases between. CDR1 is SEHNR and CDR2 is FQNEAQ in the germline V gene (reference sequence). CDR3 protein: CASSLLANAEQYF. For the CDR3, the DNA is TGTGCCAGCAGCTTACTAGCCAACGCCGAGCAGTACTTC. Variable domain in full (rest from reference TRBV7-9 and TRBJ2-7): DTGVSQNPRHKITKRGQNVTFRCDPISEHNRLYWYRQTLGQGPEFLTYFQNEAQLEKSRLLSDRFSAERPKGSFSTLEIQRTEQGDSAMYLCASSLLANAEQYFGPGTRLTVT.

CDR3 amino acids: CASSLRLAGALGGYNEQFF. The CDR3 DNA reads TGTGCCAGCAGTCTGCGACTAGCGGGGGCCCTGGGGGGCTACAATGAGCAGTTCTTC. V is TRBV27 and J is TRBJ2-1; TRBD2 matches 12 bases. V was clipped by 5 bases and J by 3 bases; unmatched bases: 14. The CDR3 consists of 19 residues. Germline V gene lookup returns CDR1 MNHEY and CDR2 SMNVEV (reference sequence).

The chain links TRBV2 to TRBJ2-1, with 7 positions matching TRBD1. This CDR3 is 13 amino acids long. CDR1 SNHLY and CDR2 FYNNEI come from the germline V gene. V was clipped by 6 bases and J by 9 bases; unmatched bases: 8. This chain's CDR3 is CASRQGVLFEQFF. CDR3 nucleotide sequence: TGTGCCAGCAGGCAGGGGGTCCTCTTTGAGCAGTTCTTC.

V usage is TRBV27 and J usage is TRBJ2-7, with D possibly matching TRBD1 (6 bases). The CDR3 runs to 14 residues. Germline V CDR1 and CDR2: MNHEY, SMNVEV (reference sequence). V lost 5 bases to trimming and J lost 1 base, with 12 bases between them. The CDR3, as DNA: TGTGCCAGCAGTCCCCGAGGACAGTCCTACGAGCAGTACGTC. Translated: CASSPRGQSYEQYV.